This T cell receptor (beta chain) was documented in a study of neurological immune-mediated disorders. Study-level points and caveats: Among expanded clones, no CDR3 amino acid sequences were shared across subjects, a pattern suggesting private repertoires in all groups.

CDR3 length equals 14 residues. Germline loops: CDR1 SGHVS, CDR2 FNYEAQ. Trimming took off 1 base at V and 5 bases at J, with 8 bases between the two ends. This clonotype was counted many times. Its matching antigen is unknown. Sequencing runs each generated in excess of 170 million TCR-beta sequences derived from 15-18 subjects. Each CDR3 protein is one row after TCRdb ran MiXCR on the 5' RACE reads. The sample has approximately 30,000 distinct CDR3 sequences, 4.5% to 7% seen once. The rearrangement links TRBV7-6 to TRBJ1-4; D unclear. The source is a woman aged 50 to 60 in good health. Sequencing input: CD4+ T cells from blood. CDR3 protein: CASSLGWRNEKLFF. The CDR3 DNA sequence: TGTGCCAGCAGCTTAGGCTGGAGAAATGAAAAACTGTTTTTT.